The present T cell receptor beta chain was sequenced within a study of memory CD4+ T cells and cytomegalovirus serostatus. Regarding the study as a whole: Of under 200 reported CMV TCRbeta sequences, under 80 were found in memory CD4+ repertoires. Suggested: most of the CMV-linked TCR signature lies in CD4+ memory cells.

Trimming left V 3 bases short and J 0 bases short, with 10 bases between. Per the germline V gene, CDR1 is SGHRS and CDR2 is YFSETQ. The length of the CDR3 is 14 residues. Profiled with immunoSEQ multiplex PCR; TCRdb holds only in-frame clones, not every one. The sample records roughly 50,000 clones, roughly 84% being singletons. As for this clone: What it binds is not known.

Single viable CD3+CD4+CD8-CD45RO+ cells were sorted as the memory CD4+ T cells. After thawing, CD4+ T cells were positively selected. The gene calls are TRBV5-1 and TRBJ2-7; a possible D gene is TRBD2 (5 bases). Material: memory CD4+ T cells from blood. The TCR comes from an adult in good health and CMV-seronegative. Some clones in this sample may be carry-over from other donors' samples. The DNA for the CDR3 is TGCGCCAGCAGCTCCTCGGGATTCTCCTACGAGCAGTACTTC. Translating gives CASSSSGFSYEQYF.